This T cell receptor (beta chain) was captured by sequencing in a study of shared clonotypes between healthy human individuals. Study-level points and caveats: Specimens sampled were limited to blood, with tissue repertoires likely differing.

Those who donated were healthy HIV-negative adults, with no recent acute infections or vaccinations reported. For this clone: The antigen remains undetermined.

It was around 0.3 ug DNA, roughly 30,000 T cell genomes, that went into each replicate PCR of unsorted PBMC. Profiling relied on immunoSEQ multiplex PCR, and the TCRdb table lists in-frame clones only, not all of them. The sample gives approximately 500,000 clones, 65% to 85% of which show up once; roughly 13% is in the top ten. Input material: PBMCs. This clonotype originated in a woman between 40 and 50 years old in good health. Some clones in this sample may be carry-over from other donors' samples.

DNA of the CDR3: TGCACCAGCAGCCACGGACGGGGGCGATGGACCGGGGAGCTGTTTTTT. Residues: CTSSHGRGRWTGELFF. This sequence joins TRBV1 and TRBJ2-2. TRBV1 is shown as a pseudogene. The CDR3 has 16 amino acids.